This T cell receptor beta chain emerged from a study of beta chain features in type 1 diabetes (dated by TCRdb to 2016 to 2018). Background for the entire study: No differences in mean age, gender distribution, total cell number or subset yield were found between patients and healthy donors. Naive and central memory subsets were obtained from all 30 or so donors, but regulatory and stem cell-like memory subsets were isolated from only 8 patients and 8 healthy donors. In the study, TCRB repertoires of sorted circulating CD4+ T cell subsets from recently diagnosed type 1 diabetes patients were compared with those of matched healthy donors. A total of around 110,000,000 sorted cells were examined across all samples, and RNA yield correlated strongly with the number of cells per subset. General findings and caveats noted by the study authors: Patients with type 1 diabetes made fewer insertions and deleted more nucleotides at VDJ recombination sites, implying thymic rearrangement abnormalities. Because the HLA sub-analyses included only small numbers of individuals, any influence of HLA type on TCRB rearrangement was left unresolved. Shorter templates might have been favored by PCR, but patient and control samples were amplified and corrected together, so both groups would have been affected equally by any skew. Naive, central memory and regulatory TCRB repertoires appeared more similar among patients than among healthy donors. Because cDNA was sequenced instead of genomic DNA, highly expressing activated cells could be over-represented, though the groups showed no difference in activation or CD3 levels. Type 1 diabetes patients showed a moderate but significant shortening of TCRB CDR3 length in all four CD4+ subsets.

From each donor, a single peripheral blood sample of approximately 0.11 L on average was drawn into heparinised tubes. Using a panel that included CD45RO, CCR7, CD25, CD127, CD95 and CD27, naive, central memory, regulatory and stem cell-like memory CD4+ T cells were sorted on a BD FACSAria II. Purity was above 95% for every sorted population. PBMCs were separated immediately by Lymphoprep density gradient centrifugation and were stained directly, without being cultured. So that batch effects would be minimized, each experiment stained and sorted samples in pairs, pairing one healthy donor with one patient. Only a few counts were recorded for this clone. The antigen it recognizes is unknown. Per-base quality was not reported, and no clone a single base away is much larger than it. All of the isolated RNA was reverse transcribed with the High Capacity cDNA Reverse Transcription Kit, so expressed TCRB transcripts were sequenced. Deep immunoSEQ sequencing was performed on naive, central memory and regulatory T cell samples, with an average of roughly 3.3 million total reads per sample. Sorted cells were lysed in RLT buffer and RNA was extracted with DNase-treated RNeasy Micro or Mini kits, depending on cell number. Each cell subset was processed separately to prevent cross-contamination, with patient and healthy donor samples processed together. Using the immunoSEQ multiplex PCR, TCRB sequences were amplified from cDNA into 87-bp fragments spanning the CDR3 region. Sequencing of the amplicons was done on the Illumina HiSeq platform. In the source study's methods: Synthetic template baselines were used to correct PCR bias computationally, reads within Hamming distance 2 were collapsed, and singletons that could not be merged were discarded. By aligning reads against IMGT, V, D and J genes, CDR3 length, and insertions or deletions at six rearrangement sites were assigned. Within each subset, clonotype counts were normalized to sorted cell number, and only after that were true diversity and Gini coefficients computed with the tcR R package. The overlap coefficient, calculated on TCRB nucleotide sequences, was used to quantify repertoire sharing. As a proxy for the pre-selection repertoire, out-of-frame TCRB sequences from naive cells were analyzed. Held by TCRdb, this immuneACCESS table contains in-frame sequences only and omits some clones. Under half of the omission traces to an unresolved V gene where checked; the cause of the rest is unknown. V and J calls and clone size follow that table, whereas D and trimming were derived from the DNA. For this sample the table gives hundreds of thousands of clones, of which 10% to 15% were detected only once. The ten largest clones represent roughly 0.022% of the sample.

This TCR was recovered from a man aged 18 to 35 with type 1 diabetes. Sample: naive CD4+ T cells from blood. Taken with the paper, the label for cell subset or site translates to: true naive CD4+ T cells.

The nucleotide sequence reads TGTGCCAGCAGCAAACGGGAATCGACAGGCCCACAAGAGACCCAGTACTTC. Its translation is CASSKRESTGPQETQYF. The sequence links TRBV21-1 to TRBJ2-5; TRBD1 is the table's D call and was not checked against the DNA. TRBV21-1 is noted as a pseudogene. The CDR3 runs 17 residues from the cysteine to the phenylalanine. Kept here is only the CDR3 DNA, which spans 51 bases and is read in frame from base 1.